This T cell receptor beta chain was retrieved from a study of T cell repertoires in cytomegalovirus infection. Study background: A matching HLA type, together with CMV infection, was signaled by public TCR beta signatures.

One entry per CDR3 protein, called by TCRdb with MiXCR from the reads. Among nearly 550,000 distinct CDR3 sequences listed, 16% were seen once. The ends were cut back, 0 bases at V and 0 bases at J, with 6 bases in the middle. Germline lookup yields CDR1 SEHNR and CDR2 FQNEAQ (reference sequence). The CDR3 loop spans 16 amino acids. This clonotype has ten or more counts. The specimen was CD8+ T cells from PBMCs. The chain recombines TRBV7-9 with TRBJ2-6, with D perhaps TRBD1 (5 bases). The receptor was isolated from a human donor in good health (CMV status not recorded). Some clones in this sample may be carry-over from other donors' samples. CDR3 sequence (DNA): TGTGCCAGCAGCTTAGCGCAGGGCTCTGGGGCCAACGTCCTGACTTTC. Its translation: CASSLAQGSGANVLTF. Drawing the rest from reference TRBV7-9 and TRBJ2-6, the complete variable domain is DTGVSQNPRHKITKRGQNVTFRCDPISEHNRLYWYRQTLGQGPEFLTYFQNEAQLEKSRLLSDRFSAERPKGSFSTLEIQRTEQGDSAMYLCASSLAQGSGANVLTFGAGSRLTVL.